This TCR beta chain is from a study of T cells after yellow fever vaccination. Study information: Preparation of fractions with low cell numbers was performed using SMART-Seq v4 Ultra Low Input.

This clonotype has ten or more counts. Antigen unknown. The 5'RACE template-switching step produced TCR cDNA and added a universal primer site and UMIs. TCRdb itself ran the 5' RACE reads through MiXCR, one entry per CDR3 protein. The sample includes tens of thousands of distinct CDR3 sequences, 6% to 8% of them seen just once. Germline V gives CDR1 SGHTA, CDR2 FQGNSA. V lost 5 bases to trimming and J lost 1 base, with 13 bases between them. There are 15 residues in the CDR3. Points from the study as a whole: Only a minor proportion of clonotypes was detected across both CD4 and CD8 compartments.

This specimen was CD8+ T cells sorted from PBMCs, taken approximately 15 days after the first yellow fever vaccination. The clonotype was recovered from a man younger than 30 who received the YFV17D yellow fever vaccine. The chain carries TRBV7-2 and TRBJ2-3; no reliable D call. The CDR3 coding sequence is TGTGCCAGCAGCCGCACCCCCCCCGGCACAGATACGCAGTATTTT. Translating it yields CASSRTPPGTDTQYF. The entire variable domain, with the rest obtained from reference TRBV7-2 and TRBJ2-3, is as follows: GAGVSQSPSNKVTEKGKDVELRCDPISGHTALYWYRQSLGQGLEFLIYFQGNSAPDKSGLPSDRFSAERTGGSVSTLTIQRTQQEDSAVYLCASSRTPPGTDTQYFGPGTRLTVL.